This T cell receptor (beta chain) was recovered during a study of OX40 agonist ivuxolimab in advanced cancers. Looking at the study overall: Patients received intravenous ivuxolimab every 2 weeks at 0.01 to 10 mg/kg.

Worth noting for this clone: Its target is not known.

The repertoire was sequenced with immunoSEQ multiplex PCR; TCRdb's copy has only in-frame clones and lacks some. The repertoire holds roughly 60,000 clones, roughly nine tenths seen once, with about 0.8% in the top ten. If patients had autoimmune disease history or systemic immunosuppression, they were excluded. Whole-study results and caveats: Dosing at 0.1 to 3.0 mg/kg was accompanied by clonal expansion of CD4+ and CD8+ blood T cells by week 6.

The sequence was obtained from an adult with an advanced solid tumor such as melanoma, head and neck, liver or kidney cancer. The source material was CD4+ or CD8+ T cells sorted from blood, sampled in a trial of the OX40 agonist ivuxolimab.

CDR3 residues: CASSLHANQPQHF. The CDR3 nucleotides are TGTGCCAGCAGCTTACACGCCAATCAGCCCCAGCATTTT. The chain uses TRBV7-2 and TRBJ1-5; D gene ambiguous. V was trimmed by 2 bases and J by 3 bases, leaving 5 bases between them. Germline lookup yields CDR1 SGHTA and CDR2 FQGNSA. The CDR3 has 13 residues.